This passage covers 19 T cell receptor beta chains from one sample sequenced in a study of human T cells and chemical hapten exposure. Time point in this sample: healthy volunteer bleed at 2 weeks. Before extraction, the whole blood was not fractionated, and total RNA was taken from it. TCRdb ran MiXCR on the RACE reads and lists one entry per CDR3 protein. The sample lists 100,000 to 150,000 distinct CDR3 sequences, 8.5% to 9.5% occurring once. The sample comprised whole blood. The receptors come from a male donor in good health. Some clones in this sample may be carry-over from other donors' samples.

The V gene is TRBV12-3 or TRBV12-4, the J gene TRBJ1-1; no clear D gene. The CDR3 sequence is 13 residues long. Trimming cost V 5 bases and J 7 bases, with 14 bases left between them. The CDR3 loop is CASSRPPWVEAFF. The CDR3 coding sequence is TGTGCCAGCAGTCGTCCCCCTTGGGTTGAAGCTTTCTTT.

This clonotype was recorded many times. The chain has TRBV4-3 and TRBJ2-7, with TRBD2 matching over 8 bases. This CDR3 comprises 15 residues. The germline gives CDR1 LGHNA, CDR2 YSLEER. V lost 2 bases to trimming and J lost 2 bases; unmatched junction nucleotides: 5. The CDR3 loop is CASSQSSGGAYEQYF. Here the CDR3 DNA reads TGCGCCAGCAGCCAATCAAGCGGGGGCGCCTACGAGCAGTACTTC.

This clonotype was found many times. This chain links TRBV12-3 or TRBV12-4 with TRBJ1-1, with a tentative D call TRBD1 (6 bases). Trimming pared 7 bases from V and 0 bases from J, leaving 12 bases between. The CDR3 covers 14 residues. The CDR3 DNA sequence: TGTGCCAGCAACCCAACAGGGCTGAACACTGAAGCTTTCTTT. Translated, it gives CASNPTGLNTEAFF.

This sequence joins TRBV29-1 and TRBJ2-7; TRBD2 agrees at 7 bases. Germline CDR1 and CDR2: SQVTM and ANQGSEA. The CDR3 has 12 residues. J was trimmed by 0 bases and V by 7 bases; bases with no gene match: 3. The DNA of the CDR3 is TGCAGCGCCAGGGAGGGCTCCTACGAGCAGTACTTC. Translation gives CSAREGSYEQYF.

This clonotype has ten or more counts. The chain couples TRBV2 to TRBJ2-7, with 11 bases lining up with TRBD1. CDR1 is SNHLY, CDR2 FYNNEI, per germline. Trimming cost V 5 bases and J 3 bases; bases outside gene matches: 6. The CDR3 contains 15 residues. For the CDR3, the DNA is TGTGCCAGCAGTCGGACAGGGGGCGGATACTACGAGCAGTACTTC. This codes for CASSRTGGGYYEQYF. Filled out from reference TRBV2 and TRBJ2-7, the complete variable domain reads EPEVTQTPSHQVTQMGQEVILRCVPISNHLYFYWYRQILGQKVEFLVSFYNNEISEKSEIFDDQFSVERPDGSNFTLKIRSTKLEDSAMYFCASSRTGGGYYEQYFGPGTRLTVT.

This clonotype was seen a handful of times. CDR3: CATSDLRGNSGANVLTF. CDR3 nucleotide sequence: TGTGCCACCAGTGATTTAAGGGGCAACTCTGGGGCCAACGTCCTGACTTTC. This chain joins TRBV24-1 and TRBJ2-6, with D maybe TRBD1 (5 bases). The CDR3 length is 17 residues. From germline, CDR1 is KGHDR and CDR2 SFDVKD. Deletions cut 1 base from V and 0 bases from J, with 9 bases between.

On this clonotype: A read error may be the cause here, since a much bigger clone is one base away. It is likely a read error, because the conserved phenylalanine at the end of the CDR3 is missing. J is TRBJ1-1 and V is TRBV20-1; TRBD1 matches at 8 bases. The V gene end was trimmed by 7 bases and the J gene end by 0 bases; junction bases not matched to a gene: 7. The CDR3 runs to 14 residues. CDR1 and CDR2 (germline): DFQATT, SNEGSKA (reference sequence). CDR3 coding DNA: TGCAGTGTATCAGGGGGCGTGATGAACACTGAAGCTTTCCTT. This encodes CSVSGGVMNTEAFL.

The gene calls are TRBV18 and TRBJ1-4; 7 bases fit TRBD1. Germline values: CDR1 KGHSH, CDR2 LQKENI. The CDR3 length is 14 residues. Trimming removed 6 bases from V and 5 bases from J; junction bases left unmatched: 6. The chain's CDR3 is CASSLTGMNEKLFF. CDR3 sequence (DNA): TGTGCCAGCTCGCTGACAGGGATGAATGAAAAACTGTTTTTT. Full variable domain (missing parts from reference TRBV18 and TRBJ1-4): NAGVMQNPRHLVRRRGQEARLRCSPMKGHSHVYWYRQLPEEGLKFMVYLQKENIIDESGMPKERFSAEFPKEGPSILRIQQVVRGDSAAYFCASSLTGMNEKLFFGSGTQLSVL.

This clonotype has ten or more counts. The chain combines TRBV20-1 with TRBJ1-6, with 10 bases identical to TRBD1. Trimming took 1 base from V and 5 from J; bases not matched to a gene: 8. Germline values: CDR1 DFQATT, CDR2 SNEGSKA (reference sequence). The CDR3 extends over 17 amino acids. The CDR3 DNA reads TGCAGTGCTAGAGTGAGCCCCGGGACAGGGGATAATTCACCCCTCCACTTT. Protein sequence: CSARVSPGTGDNSPLHF.

This clonotype was detected many times. The rearrangement uses TRBV14 and TRBJ1-3, with TRBD1 identical over 9 bases. The germline CDR1 and CDR2 sequences are SGHDN and FVKESK. The CDR3 is 16 amino acids. Trimming cost V 4 bases and J 3 bases; bases outside gene matches: 7. The CDR3 coding sequence is TGTGCCAGCAGCCGAGCCGGGACAGGGATTGGAAACACCATATATTTT. Amino acids: CASSRAGTGIGNTIYF.

The V call is TRBV19, the J call TRBJ1-5, with TRBD1 matching 9 bases. Per germline, CDR1 LNHDA and CDR2 SQIVND (reference sequence). The CDR3 contains 13 residues. Germline trimming cut 8 bases from V and 6 bases from J; bases unmatched to any gene: 5. The CDR3 here is CASLDRGAQPQHF. CDR3 coding DNA: TGTGCCAGTTTGGACAGGGGCGCTCAGCCCCAGCATTTT.

This chain uses TRBV9 with TRBJ2-3, with D possibly being TRBD2 (5 bases). Germline V gene data show CDR1 as SGDLS and CDR2 as YYNGEE. CDR3 length: 15 residues. V gave up 1 base and J gave up 5 bases, with 14 bases separating them. Here the CDR3 reads CASSVLSGYQDTQYF. The CDR3 nucleotides read TGTGCCAGCAGCGTATTATCGGGGTATCAAGATACGCAGTATTTT.

There are a few counts of this clonotype. V gene TRBV3-1 combines with J gene TRBJ2-5; D ambiguous. This CDR3 is 13 amino acids long. V shed 4 bases and J shed 2 bases, with 8 bases lying between them. Germline V gene lookup returns CDR1 LGHDT and CDR2 YNNKEL (reference sequence). CDR3 amino acids: CASSPMVQETQYF. The CDR3 DNA follows: TGTGCCAGCAGCCCCATGGTTCAAGAGACCCAGTACTTC.

With respect to this clonotype: This may come from a read error, since a much larger clone is one base off. This chain links TRBV7-2 with TRBJ2-5, with 8 positions matching TRBD2. Germline CDR1 is SGHTA and CDR2 is FQGNSA. The CDR3 length is 17 residues. Trimming cost V 3 bases and J 4 bases; bases outside gene matches: 13. The CDR3 DNA sequence: TGTGCCAGCAGCTTCCCCCCCTGGGAGCGGGGGAGAGAGACCCAGTACTTC. Amino acid sequence: CASSFPPWERGRETQYF. Drawing the rest from reference TRBV7-2 and TRBJ2-5, the complete variable domain is GAGVSQSPSNKVTEKGKDVELRCDPISGHTALYWYRQSLGQGLEFLIYFQGNSAPDKSGLPSDRFSAERTGGSVSTLTIQRTQQEDSAVYLCASSFPPWERGRETQYFGPGTRLLVL.

This clonotype occurred a few times. The chain recombines TRBV30 with TRBJ2-5, with D tentatively TRBD2 (5 bases). Germline values: CDR1 GTSNPN, CDR2 SVGIG (reference sequence). This CDR3 has 13 amino acids. Deletions cut 4 bases from V and 4 bases from J, with 13 bases between. CDR3 sequence: CAWKVIGGETQYF. DNA for the CDR3: TGTGCCTGGAAGGTGATAGGAGGAGAGACCCAGTACTTC. The full variable domain, rest sourced from reference TRBV30 and TRBJ2-5, is SQTIHQWPATLVQPVGSPLSLECTVEGTSNPNLYWYRQAAGRGLQLLFYSVGIGQISSEVPQNLSASRPQDRQFILSSKKLLLSDSGFYLCAWKVIGGETQYFGPGTRLLVL.

V usage is TRBV20-1 and J usage is TRBJ2-7; TRBD2 matches at 11 bases. Germline values: CDR1 DFQATT, CDR2 SNEGSKA (reference sequence). V was clipped by 0 bases and J by 4 bases; unmatched bases: 5. The CDR3 runs to 15 residues. The CDR3 bases are TGCAGTGCTAGAGAACTAGCGGGAGTGAGTTACGAGCAGTACTTC. The encoded protein is CSARELAGVSYEQYF.

To note about this clonotype: A much larger clone differs by one base, so this may be a read error. The chain uses TRBV7-2 and TRBJ1-1, with 7 positions matching TRBD1. The CDR3 covers 14 residues. With V trimmed by 5 bases and J by 10 bases, 13 bases remained unmatched. Germline CDR1 and CDR2: SGHTA and FQGNSA. The CDR3 DNA is TGTGCCAGCAGCCTCCCTGACAGGGTCTTGGTAGCTTTCTTT. Amino acids: CASSLPDRVLVAFF.

Remarks on this clonotype: This may arise from a read error, as a much more abundant clone is one base away. V and J are TRBV7-9 and TRBJ2-7; D uncertain. This CDR3 contains 11 residues. CDR1 SEHNR and CDR2 FQNEAQ come from the germline V gene (reference sequence). V was clipped by 6 bases and J by 3 bases, with 6 bases between them. The CDR3 region has the DNA TGTGCCAGCAGTTCGGACTACGAGCAGTACTTC. Its translation: CASSSDYEQYF.

This clonotype was seen many times. This sequence joins TRBV12-3 or TRBV12-4 and TRBJ2-4; D not certain. V gave up 6 bases and J gave up 2 bases, with 5 bases separating them. The CDR3 has 12 amino acids. Here the CDR3 DNA reads TGTGCCAGCAGCGGTACCAAAAACATTCAGTACTTC. It specifies CASSGTKNIQYF.